The 19 T cell receptor beta chains below were found in one sample sequenced in a study of regulatory T cells in long-lasting Graves disease. The TCR beta library used iRepertoire HTBI primers with Arm-PCR amplification of CDR3. One entry per CDR3 protein, called by TCRdb with MiXCR from the multiplex PCR reads. The table shows 300,000 to 350,000 distinct CDR3 sequences, with about 20% occurring only once. Stated time point: persistent/refractory GD, antithyroid drugs over 5 years with positive TRAb. PBMC-extracted RNA yielded the TCR library. The sequencing used peripheral blood mononuclear cells (PBMCs), collected when the disease was refractory, from a patient treated with antithyroid drugs. The receptors shown here come from a female donor with Graves disease.

This clonotype was detected many times. The chain employs TRBV2 and TRBJ1-3, with D possibly matching TRBD1 (5 bases). CDR3 length: 14 residues. V was pared by 7 bases and J by 0 bases, with 10 bases between. From germline, CDR1 is SNHLY and CDR2 FYNNEI. DNA for the CDR3: TGTGCCAGCAAAATGACAGCCTCTGGAAACACCATATATTTT. Its protein product is CASKMTASGNTIYF.

This clonotype appeared many times. The chain has TRBV3-1 and TRBJ1-1; D remains ambiguous. V lost 1 base, J lost 1 base, and 10 bases lay in between. Germline V gives CDR1 LGHDT, CDR2 YNNKEL (reference sequence). The CDR3 sequence is 15 residues long. CDR3 amino acids: CASSQGLRGNTEAFF. DNA of the CDR3: TGTGCCAGCAGCCAAGGGTTGCGGGGGAACACTGAAGCTTTCTTT.

J is TRBJ2-2 and V is TRBV19, with a tentative D call TRBD1 (6 bases). The CDR3 loop spans 15 amino acids. CDR1 is LNHDA and CDR2 is SQIVND in the germline V gene (reference sequence). V gave up 7 bases and J gave up 6 bases, with 18 bases separating them. CDR3 coding DNA: TGTGCCAGTACCAGGGGTACGAGTAGGGCCGGGGAGCTGTTTTTT. Translation gives CASTRGTSRAGELFF.

This clonotype was seen a few times. V gene TRBV28 combines with J gene TRBJ2-4; TRBD2 agrees at 12 bases. The V segment lost 8 bases and the J segment 0 bases; nucleotides outside the gene matches: 5. CDR3 length: 16 residues. Germline lookup yields CDR1 MDHEN and CDR2 SYDVKM. CDR3 nucleotides: TGTGCCAGCGCAACACTAGCGGGAGGAGCCAAAAACATTCAGTACTTC. Protein: CASATLAGGAKNIQYF. Full variable domain (rest looked up from reference TRBV28 and TRBJ2-4): DVKVTQSSRYLVKRTGEKVFLECVQDMDHENMFWYRQDPGLGLRLIYFSYDVKMKEKGDIPEGYSVSREKKERFSLILESASTNQTSMYLCASATLAGGAKNIQYFGAGTRLSVL.

This rearrangement joins TRBV12-5 to TRBJ1-2, with 9 bases matching TRBD1. The V segment lost 2 bases and the J segment 5 bases; nucleotides outside the gene matches: 6. The CDR3 runs to 15 residues. The germline V gene has CDR1 LGHNT and CDR2 FRNRAP. The CDR3: CASGLTPGQGYGYTF. The CDR3 nucleotides are TGTGCTAGTGGTTTGACCCCGGGACAGGGATATGGCTACACCTTC.

This clonotype has just a few counts. This chain joins TRBV30 and TRBJ2-7; 7 bases match TRBD1. The germline CDR1 and CDR2 sequences are GTSNPN and SVGIG (reference sequence). V was clipped by 2 bases and J by 6 bases; unmatched bases: 7. The CDR3 runs 13 residues. CDR3 sequence reads: CAWSPGQITEQYF. The CDR3 region has the DNA TGTGCCTGGAGTCCGGGACAGATCACCGAGCAGTACTTC.

This clonotype was observed a few times. The chain carries TRBV6-4 and TRBJ2-2, with 7 positions matching TRBD2. Per the germline V gene, CDR1 is MRHNA and CDR2 is SNTAGT. Unmatched junction bases numbered 3, after V lost 3 bases and J lost 5 bases. The CDR3 is 14 amino acids. CDR3 coding DNA: TGTGCCAGCAGTGAGCCAGCGGGGACCGGGGAGCTGTTTTTT. Protein: CASSEPAGTGELFF.

This clonotype was observed at least ten times. The chain recombines TRBV2 with TRBJ2-3; unclear D gene. CDR1 SNHLY and CDR2 FYNNEI come from the germline V gene. Between the trimmed V and J ends, which lost 3 bases and 4 bases, there was a span of 14 bases. The CDR3 is made up of 15 amino acids. CDR3 nucleotide sequence: TGTGCCAGCAGTGATGGTGTCCCTGGCGCAGATACGCAGTATTTT. This sequence encodes CASSDGVPGADTQYF.

The chain links TRBV5-1 to TRBJ2-7, with 12 bases fitting TRBD2. The CDR3 runs to 15 residues. The germline CDR1 and CDR2 sequences are SGHRS and YFSETQ. With 5 bases clipped from V and 1 base from J, the junction kept 4 bases outside the gene matches. The CDR3 region is CASRPTSGRSYEQYF. CDR3 DNA sequence: TGCGCCAGCAGACCTACTAGCGGGAGGTCCTACGAGCAGTACTTC.

V is TRBV7-2 and J is TRBJ2-7; perhaps D is TRBD1 or TRBD2 (6 bases each). V lost 5 bases and J lost 9, with 17 bases in between. Germline V gene sequence: CDR1 SGHTA, CDR2 FQGNSA. The CDR3 is 13 amino acids. The CDR3 bases are TGTGCCAGCAGCACAGTCCCGGGGGCGGGGCAGTACTTC. This sequence encodes CASSTVPGAGQYF.

This clonotype was picked up many times. This chain connects TRBV29-1 to TRBJ2-5; TRBD1 aligns across 9 bases. Germline V gene sequence: CDR1 SQVTM, CDR2 ANQGSEA. The CDR3 has 13 amino acids. V was clipped by 4 bases and J by 5 bases; unmatched bases: 5. DNA for the CDR3: TGCAGCGTTGCTCGACAGGGGGGGGAGACCCAGTACTTC. This gives the protein CSVARQGGETQYF.

V and J are TRBV4-1 and TRBJ1-5; 8 positions agree with TRBD1. The CDR3 length is 15 residues. The ends lost 1 base at V and 6 bases at J; junction bases unmatched: 5. Germline V gene lookup returns CDR1 MGHRA and CDR2 YSYEKL. The CDR3 region has the DNA TGCGCCAGCAGCCAAGGGACAGGGATTTCTCAGCCCCAGCATTTT. Amino acid sequence: CASSQGTGISQPQHF.

This clonotype was seen a handful of times. This chain connects TRBV2 to TRBJ1-2; maybe TRBD1 (5 bases). V was cut by 9 bases and J by 8 bases, with 19 bases left in between. This CDR3 has 13 amino acids. The germline V gene has CDR1 SNHLY and CDR2 FYNNEI. CDR3 sequence reads: CASVGGGIGGYTF. The CDR3 coding sequence is TGTGCCAGTGTGGGGGGGGGAATCGGAGGCTACACCTTC.

This clonotype was observed at least ten times. V usage is TRBV11-3 and J usage is TRBJ1-1, with a possible D match to TRBD1 (5 bases). Trimming stripped 7 bases from V and 10 bases from J, with 13 bases between. CDR1 is SGHNT, CDR2 YENEEA, per germline. This CDR3 has 11 residues. CDR3 sequence reads: CASKVGARAFF. The DNA for the CDR3 is TGTGCCAGCAAAGTTGGGGCTCGAGCTTTCTTT.

This clonotype was recorded at least ten times. The chain joins TRBV11-2 to TRBJ2-5, with D maybe TRBD2 (6 bases). CDR1 SGHAT and CDR2 FQNNGV come from the germline V gene. This CDR3 spans 13 amino acids. V was cut by 5 bases and J by 5 bases, with 12 bases left in between. The DNA of the CDR3 is TGTGCCAGCAGCCCCGGGGAGGTCGAGACCCAGTACTTC. It yields the protein CASSPGEVETQYF. Full variable domain (remainder filled in from reference TRBV11-2 and TRBJ2-5): EAGVAQSPRYKIIEKRQSVAFWCNPISGHATLYWYQQILGQGPKLLIQFQNNGVVDDSQLPKDRFSAERLKGVDSTLKIQPAKLEDSAVYLCASSPGEVETQYFGPGTRLLVL.

V and J are TRBV10-3 and TRBJ2-5, with 14 bases that match TRBD2. Germline V gives CDR1 ENHRY, CDR2 SYGVKD. Germline trimming cut 0 bases from V and 3 bases from J; bases unmatched to any gene: 3. The CDR3 consists of 17 residues. The CDR3 region is CAISESVGLAGEETQYF. Here the CDR3 DNA reads TGTGCCATCAGTGAGTCGGTGGGACTAGCGGGAGAAGAGACCCAGTACTTC.

This chain links TRBV4-1 with TRBJ1-5; unclear D gene. Germline V CDR1 and CDR2: MGHRA, YSYEKL. V was shortened by 3 bases and J by 6 bases, with 9 bases between the two germline ends. CDR3 length: 13 amino acids. The DNA for the CDR3 is TGCGCCAGCAGCCAGCCGGCGAGTCAGCCCCAGCATTTT. This codes for CASSQPASQPQHF.

The chain is built from TRBV19 and TRBJ2-7; D possibly matches TRBD1 or TRBD2 (5 bases each). CDR3 length equals 15 residues. Trimming pared 5 bases from V and 1 base from J, leaving 15 bases between. CDR1 is LNHDA and CDR2 is SQIVND in the germline V gene (reference sequence). Written as DNA, the CDR3 is TGTGCCAGTAGTCCCCAGCCGAGGGGTTCCTACGAGCAGTACTTC. Translation gives CASSPQPRGSYEQYF.

The chain uses TRBV5-1 and TRBJ2-7; 7 nucleotides line up with TRBD1. This CDR3 has 14 residues. With V trimmed by 2 bases and J by 3 bases, 5 bases remained unmatched. CDR1 SGHRS and CDR2 YFSETQ come from the germline V gene. For the CDR3, the DNA is TGCGCCAGCAGCTTTACCGGGACAGACTACGAGCAGTACTTC. This gives the protein CASSFTGTDYEQYF.